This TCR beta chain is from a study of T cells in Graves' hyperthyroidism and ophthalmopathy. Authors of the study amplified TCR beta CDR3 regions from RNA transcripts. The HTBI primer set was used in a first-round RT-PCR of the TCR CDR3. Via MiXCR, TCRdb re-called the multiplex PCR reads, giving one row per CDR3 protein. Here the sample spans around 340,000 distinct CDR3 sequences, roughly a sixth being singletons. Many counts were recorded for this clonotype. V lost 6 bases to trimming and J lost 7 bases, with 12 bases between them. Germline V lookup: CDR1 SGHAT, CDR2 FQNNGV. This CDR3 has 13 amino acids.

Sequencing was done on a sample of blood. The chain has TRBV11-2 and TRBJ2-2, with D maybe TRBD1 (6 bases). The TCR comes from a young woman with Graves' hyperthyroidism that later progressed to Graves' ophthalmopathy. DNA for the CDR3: TGTGCCAGCAGAACAGGGTTGGGCGGGGAGCTGTTTTTT. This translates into CASRTGLGGELFF. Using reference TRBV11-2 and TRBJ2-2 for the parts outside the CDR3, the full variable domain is EAGVAQSPRYKIIEKRQSVAFWCNPISGHATLYWYQQILGQGPKLLIQFQNNGVVDDSQLPKDRFSAERLKGVDSTLKIQPAKLEDSAVYLCASRTGLGGELFFGEGSRLTVL.